This is a list of T cell receptor beta chains from one sample in a study of blood T cell repertoires in COVID-19. Using immunoSEQ multiplex PCR, the repertoire was profiled, and TCRdb retains in-frame clones only, with some absent. The table has around 320,000 clones, roughly nine tenths seen once; the top ten hold about 2%. Sequencing was performed on peripheral blood. The origin of the receptors is a young man with active or convalescent COVID-19. The CDR3 runs from the conserved cysteine through the conserved F or W.

cdr3_aa | v_call
CASSLAVNTEAFF | TRBV5-1
CASSLAPGQARRETQYF | TRBV11-2
CASRPRLAGVGTQYF | TRBV6-5
CASSLQGVTNYGYTF | TRBV5-1
CASSPNGPALADTQYF | TRBV2
CASQPLSGGAYEQFF | TRBV9
CASSLGELDTYEQYF | TRBV4-1
CASSAQGETQYF | TRBV12-3/TRBV12-4
CASSLDSRYGYTF | TRBV6-6
CASSEQGFTQYF | TRBV2
CASSSRRFVERYGYTF | TRBV28
CASTQRRGNAGELFF | TRBV4-2
CATQRGGAHEQYF | TRBV2
CASSPSGTDGYGYTF | TRBV18
CASSKDGLAGGTIDPGELFF | TRBV21-1
CATRGGVNQPQHF | TRBV6-5
CASSLDGQGDQPQHF | TRBV5-1
CASRKRPKDISRTGELFF | TRBV21-1
CASSPTGIHQPQHF | TRBV27
CASSLGVSGNYEQYF | TRBV5-6
CASSPEESTSTDTQYF | TRBV7-8
CASSQDKLAGGTYNEQFF | TRBV3-1/TRBV3-2
CASSLVGRGNTEAFF | TRBV5-1
CASGTGRGTEAFF | TRBV12-5
CASSSRTAGNYGYTF | TRBV7-9
CASSVDGRPTGELFF | TRBV9
CASSKLRGPSYEQYF | TRBV7-7
CASSPPAGGYGYTF | TRBV18
CASSLQDRGQETQYF | TRBV5-1
CASSPNQGYVDTQYF | TRBV18
CASSVVTRGTKGARWWYGYTF | TRBV9
CASSSYGTGFSHEQYF | TRBV7-9
CASSLVLAGSGELFF | TRBV7-2